The sample holds many counts of the clone carrying this T cell receptor (beta chain). Its target is not known. A J-beta primer mix and a sample-barcoded 5' primer were used in a second PCR of about 7 to 12 cycles. Each CDR3 protein gets one entry after TCRdb re-called the 5' RACE reads with MiXCR. The sample shows about 1.7 million distinct CDR3 sequences, 28% of them seen only once. The V gene end was trimmed by 5 bases and the J gene end by 6 bases; junction bases not matched to a gene: 10. Per the germline V gene, CDR1 is SGHTA and CDR2 is FQGNSA. This CDR3 is built from 14 residues. This entry is derived from a study of blood T cells in healthy people across ages. Study-wide points: Long-lived donors had more naive CD4+ cells and higher diversity than aged donors.

The chain recombines TRBV7-2 with TRBJ2-7; 7 bases match TRBD2. This TCR was recovered from a woman under 40 in good health. Source material: blood. The CDR3 region has the DNA TGTGCCAGCAGCCCCGGACTAGGTCTCTCCGAGCAGTACTTC. Protein sequence: CASSPGLGLSEQYF.